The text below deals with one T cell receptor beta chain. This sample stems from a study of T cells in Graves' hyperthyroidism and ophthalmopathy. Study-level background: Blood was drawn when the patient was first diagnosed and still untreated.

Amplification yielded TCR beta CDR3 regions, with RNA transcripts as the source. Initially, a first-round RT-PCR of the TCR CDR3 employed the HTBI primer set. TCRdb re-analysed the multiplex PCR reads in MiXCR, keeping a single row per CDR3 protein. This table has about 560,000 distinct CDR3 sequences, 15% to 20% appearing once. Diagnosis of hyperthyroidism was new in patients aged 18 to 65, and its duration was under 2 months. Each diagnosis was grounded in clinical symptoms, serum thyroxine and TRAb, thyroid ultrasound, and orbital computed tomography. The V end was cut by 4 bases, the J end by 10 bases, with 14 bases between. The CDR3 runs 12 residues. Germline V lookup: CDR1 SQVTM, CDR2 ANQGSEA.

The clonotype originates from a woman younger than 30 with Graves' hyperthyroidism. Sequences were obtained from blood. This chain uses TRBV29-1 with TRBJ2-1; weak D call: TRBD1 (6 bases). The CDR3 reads CSVAGTTYEQFF. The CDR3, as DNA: TGCAGCGTTGCTGGGACAACATACGAGCAGTTCTTC.